This TCR beta chain comes out of a study of post-analysis software for immune sequencing data. There are a few counts of this clonotype. The antigen remains unidentified. Unique molecular identifiers had been added to the TCR beta cDNA libraries. TCRdb re-derived calls from the PCR reads in MiXCR, one entry per CDR3 protein. There are 750,000 to 900,000 distinct CDR3 sequences in the sample; about half occur only once, and approximately 5% lies in the top ten. Regarding the study as a whole: A few TRBV segments occurring more often in patients than controls included TRBV5-6, TRBV5-1 and TRBV20-1. Compared with controls, patients showed significantly lower normalized Chao1 diversity. F measure clustering grouped samples strongly by preparation batch.

CDR1 is SGHTA, CDR2 FQGNSA, per germline. The length of the CDR3 is 14 residues. The V end was cut by 5 bases, the J end by 0 bases, with 8 bases between. Sequenced input: blood. The receptor's source is a girl aged 5 to 17 with multiple sclerosis. This chain connects TRBV7-2 to TRBJ1-5; D unclear. CDR3 in amino acids: CASSPEYSNQPQHF. In DNA form, the CDR3 reads TGTGCCAGCAGCCCCGAATATAGCAATCAGCCCCAGCATTTT.